This TCR beta chain was recorded in a study of T-cell reconstitution after alpha-beta-depleted transplantation in children. Ten or more counts support this clonotype. Its matching antigen is unknown. Trimming pared 6 bases from V and 3 bases from J, leaving 14 bases between. The CDR3 is made up of 13 amino acids. The germline CDR1 and CDR2 sequences are DFQATT and SNEGSKA (reference sequence). Unique molecular identifiers tagged the TCRbeta library. TCRdb independently ran MiXCR on the PCR reads; one entry per CDR3 protein. Of hundreds of thousands of distinct CDR3 sequences listed, about 25% are singletons. Study-level points and caveats: By one year post-transplant, T-cell counts and diversity largely arose from T cells that were newly produced. After transplant, high TCRbeta diversity at day 60 in some patients arose from surviving recipient T cells and thymic progenitors. Expanded graft clones numbering several hundred reportedly gave rise to alpha-beta T cells about two months after transplant.

The sequence was collected from a girl aged 2-9 years with Fanconi anemia, due to receive a stem cell transplant. This chain joins TRBV20-1 and TRBJ2-5; tentatively, D is TRBD2 (6 bases). The sequenced sample was PBMCs, obtained before TCRalphabeta/CD19-depleted stem cell transplant. CDR3 loop: CSATRVAEETQYF. CDR3 DNA sequence: TGCAGTGCGACGAGAGTAGCGGAAGAGACCCAGTACTTC.